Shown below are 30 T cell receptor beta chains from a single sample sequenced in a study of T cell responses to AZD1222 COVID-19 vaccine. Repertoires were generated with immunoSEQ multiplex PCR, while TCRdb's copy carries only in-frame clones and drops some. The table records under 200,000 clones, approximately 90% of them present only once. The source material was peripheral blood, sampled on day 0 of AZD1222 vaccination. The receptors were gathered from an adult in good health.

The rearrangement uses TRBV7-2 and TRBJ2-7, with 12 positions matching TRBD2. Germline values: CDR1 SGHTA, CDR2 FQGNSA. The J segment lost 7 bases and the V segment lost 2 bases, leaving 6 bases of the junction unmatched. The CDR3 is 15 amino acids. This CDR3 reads CASSLLAGGLGEQYF. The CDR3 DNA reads TGTGCCAGCAGCTTACTAGCGGGGGGGCTGGGAGAGCAGTACTTC. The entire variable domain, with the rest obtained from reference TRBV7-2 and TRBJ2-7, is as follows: GAGVSQSPSNKVTEKGKDVELRCDPISGHTALYWYRQSLGQGLEFLIYFQGNSAPDKSGLPSDRFSAERTGGSVSTLTIQRTQQEDSAVYLCASSLLAGGLGEQYFGPGTRLTVT.

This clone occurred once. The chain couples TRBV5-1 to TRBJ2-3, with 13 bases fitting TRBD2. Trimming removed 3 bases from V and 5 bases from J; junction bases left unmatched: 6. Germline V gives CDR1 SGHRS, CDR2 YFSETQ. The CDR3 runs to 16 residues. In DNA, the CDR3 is TGCGCCAGCAGCTCGGGGACTAGCGGGGCTTTAGATACGCAGTATTTT. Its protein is CASSSGTSGALDTQYF.

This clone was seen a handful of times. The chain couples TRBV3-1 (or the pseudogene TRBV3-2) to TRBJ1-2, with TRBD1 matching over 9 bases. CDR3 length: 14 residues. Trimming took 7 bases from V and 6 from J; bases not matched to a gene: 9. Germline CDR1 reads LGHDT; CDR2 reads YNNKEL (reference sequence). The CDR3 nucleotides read TGTGCCAGCACCCACATAGGACAGGGGAATGGCTACACCTTC. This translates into CASTHIGQGNGYTF.

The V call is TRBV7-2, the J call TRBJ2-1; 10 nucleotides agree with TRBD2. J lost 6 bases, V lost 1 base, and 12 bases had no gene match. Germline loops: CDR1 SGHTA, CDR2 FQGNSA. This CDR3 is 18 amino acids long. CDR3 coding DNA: TGTGCCAGCAGCTTAGTGGGGAGCGGGGGGGCCTTTATCAATGAGCAGTTCTTC. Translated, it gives CASSLVGSGGAFINEQFF.

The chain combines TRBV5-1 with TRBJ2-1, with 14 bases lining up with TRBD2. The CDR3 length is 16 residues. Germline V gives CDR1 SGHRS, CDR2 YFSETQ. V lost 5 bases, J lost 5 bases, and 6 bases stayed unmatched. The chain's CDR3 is CASSPGTSGGDNEQFF. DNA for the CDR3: TGCGCCAGCAGTCCTGGGACTAGCGGGGGTGACAATGAGCAGTTCTTC. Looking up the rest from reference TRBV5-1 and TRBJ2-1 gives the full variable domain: KAGVTQTPRYLIKTRGQQVTLSCSPISGHRSVSWYQQTPGQGLQFLFEYFSETQRNKGNFPGRFSGRQFSNSRSEMNVSTLELGDSALYLCASSPGTSGGDNEQFFGPGTRLTVL.

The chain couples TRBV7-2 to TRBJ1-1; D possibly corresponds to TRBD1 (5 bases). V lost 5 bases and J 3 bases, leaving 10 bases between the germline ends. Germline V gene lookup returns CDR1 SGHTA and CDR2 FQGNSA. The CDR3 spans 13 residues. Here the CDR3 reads CASSVQEDTEAFF. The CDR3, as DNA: TGTGCCAGCAGCGTACAGGAGGACACTGAAGCTTTCTTT. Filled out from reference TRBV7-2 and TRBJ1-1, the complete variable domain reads GAGVSQSPSNKVTEKGKDVELRCDPISGHTALYWYRQSLGQGLEFLIYFQGNSAPDKSGLPSDRFSAERTGGSVSTLTIQRTQQEDSAVYLCASSVQEDTEAFFGQGTRLTVV.

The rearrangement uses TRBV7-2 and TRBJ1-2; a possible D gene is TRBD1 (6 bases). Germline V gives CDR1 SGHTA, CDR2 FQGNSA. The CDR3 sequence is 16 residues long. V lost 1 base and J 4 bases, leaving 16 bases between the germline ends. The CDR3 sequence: CASSLDALRGGYGYTF. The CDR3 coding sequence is TGTGCCAGCAGCTTAGACGCCTTAAGGGGGGGCTATGGCTACACCTTC.

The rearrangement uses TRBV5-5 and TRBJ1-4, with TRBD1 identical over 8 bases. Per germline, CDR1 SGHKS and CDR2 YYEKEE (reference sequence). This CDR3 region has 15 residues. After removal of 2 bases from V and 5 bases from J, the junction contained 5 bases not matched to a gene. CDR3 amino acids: CASSFLQGVNEKLFF. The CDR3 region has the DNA TGTGCCAGCAGCTTCCTACAGGGGGTAAATGAAAAACTGTTTTTT.

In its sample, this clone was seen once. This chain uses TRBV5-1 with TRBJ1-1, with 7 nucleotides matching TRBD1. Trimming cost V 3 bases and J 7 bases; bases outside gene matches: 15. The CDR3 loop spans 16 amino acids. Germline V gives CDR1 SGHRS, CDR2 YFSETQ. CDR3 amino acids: CASSWGDSNPPIEAFF. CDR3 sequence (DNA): TGCGCCAGCAGCTGGGGGGACAGTAATCCTCCTATTGAAGCTTTCTTT. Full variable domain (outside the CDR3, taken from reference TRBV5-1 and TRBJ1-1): KAGVTQTPRYLIKTRGQQVTLSCSPISGHRSVSWYQQTPGQGLQFLFEYFSETQRNKGNFPGRFSGRQFSNSRSEMNVSTLELGDSALYLCASSWGDSNPPIEAFFGQGTRLTVV.

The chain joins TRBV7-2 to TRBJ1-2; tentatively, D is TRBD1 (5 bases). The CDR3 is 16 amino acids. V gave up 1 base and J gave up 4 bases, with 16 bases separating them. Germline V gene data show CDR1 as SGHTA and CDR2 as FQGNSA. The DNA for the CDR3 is TGTGCCAGCAGCTTAGAATGGGGACTGACTACCTATGGCTACACCTTC. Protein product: CASSLEWGLTTYGYTF.

The CDR3 loop is CASTRTGVNTEAFF. CDR3 bases: TGTGCCAGCACCCGGACAGGAGTGAACACTGAAGCTTTCTTT. The chain links TRBV6-5 to TRBJ1-1; 7 bases are a match to TRBD1. The V segment lost 7 bases and the J segment 0 bases; nucleotides outside the gene matches: 5. The CDR3 sequence is 14 residues long. Per germline, CDR1 MNHEY and CDR2 SVGAGI.

Here the CDR3 DNA reads TGTGCCAGCAGACTCTCCGGGACCCGGACCTATGGCTACACCTTC. Amino acid sequence: CASRLSGTRTYGYTF. This chain uses TRBV6-5 with TRBJ1-2, with D possibly TRBD1 on 5 matching bases. There are 15 residues in the CDR3. Germline loops: CDR1 MNHEY, CDR2 SVGAGI. V was trimmed by 6 bases and J by 4 bases, leaving 18 bases between them.

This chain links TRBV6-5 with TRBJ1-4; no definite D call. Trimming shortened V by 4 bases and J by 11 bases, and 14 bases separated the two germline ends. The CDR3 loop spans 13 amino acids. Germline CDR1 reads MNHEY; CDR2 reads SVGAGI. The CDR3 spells CASSLHGRSKLFF. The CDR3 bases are TGTGCCAGCAGTTTACACGGACGGAGTAAACTGTTTTTT.

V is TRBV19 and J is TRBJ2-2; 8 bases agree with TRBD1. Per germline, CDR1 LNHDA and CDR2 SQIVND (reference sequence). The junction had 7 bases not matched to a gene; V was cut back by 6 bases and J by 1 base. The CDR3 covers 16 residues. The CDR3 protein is CASRGTGTGNTGELFF. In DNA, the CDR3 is TGTGCCAGTAGGGGTACCGGGACAGGGAACACCGGGGAGCTGTTTTTT.

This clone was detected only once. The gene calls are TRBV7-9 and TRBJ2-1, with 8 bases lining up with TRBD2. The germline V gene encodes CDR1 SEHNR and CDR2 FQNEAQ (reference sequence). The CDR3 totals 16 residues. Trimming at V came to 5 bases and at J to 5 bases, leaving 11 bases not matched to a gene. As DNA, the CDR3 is TGTGCCAGCAGCCACGGTGGAGCGGGGGCCAACAATGAGCAGTTCTTC. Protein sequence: CASSHGGAGANNEQFF.

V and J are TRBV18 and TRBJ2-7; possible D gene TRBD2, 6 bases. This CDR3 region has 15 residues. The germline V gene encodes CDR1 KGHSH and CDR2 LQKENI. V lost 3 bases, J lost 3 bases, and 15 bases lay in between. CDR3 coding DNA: TGTGCCAGCTCACCGGGATCGGGACTTAGCTACGAGCAGTACTTC. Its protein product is CASSPGSGLSYEQYF.

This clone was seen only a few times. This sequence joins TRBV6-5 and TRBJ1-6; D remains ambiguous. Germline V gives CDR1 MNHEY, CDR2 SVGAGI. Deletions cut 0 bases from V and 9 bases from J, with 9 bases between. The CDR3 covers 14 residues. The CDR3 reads CASSYSQEGSPLHF. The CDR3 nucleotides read TGTGCCAGCAGTTACTCCCAGGAGGGTTCACCCCTCCACTTT.

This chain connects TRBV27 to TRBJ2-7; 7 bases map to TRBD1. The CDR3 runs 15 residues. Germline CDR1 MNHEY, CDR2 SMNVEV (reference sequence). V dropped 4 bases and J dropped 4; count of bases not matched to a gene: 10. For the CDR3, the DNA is TGTGCCAGCAGTTATTCGACAGGGCGAGGGTACGAGCAGTACTTC. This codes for CASSYSTGRGYEQYF.

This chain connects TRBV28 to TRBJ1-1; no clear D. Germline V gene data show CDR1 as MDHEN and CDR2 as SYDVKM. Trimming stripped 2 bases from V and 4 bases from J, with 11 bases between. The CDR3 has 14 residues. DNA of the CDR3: TGTGCCAGCAGTTTAGCTGTTCTGGGCACTGAAGCTTTCTTT. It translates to CASSLAVLGTEAFF.

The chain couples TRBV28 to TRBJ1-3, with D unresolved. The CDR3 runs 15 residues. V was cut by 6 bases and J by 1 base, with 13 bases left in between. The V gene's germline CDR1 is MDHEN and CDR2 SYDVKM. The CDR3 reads CASSPTYYSGNTIYF. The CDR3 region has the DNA TGTGCCAGCAGCCCAACGTATTATTCTGGAAACACCATATATTTT.

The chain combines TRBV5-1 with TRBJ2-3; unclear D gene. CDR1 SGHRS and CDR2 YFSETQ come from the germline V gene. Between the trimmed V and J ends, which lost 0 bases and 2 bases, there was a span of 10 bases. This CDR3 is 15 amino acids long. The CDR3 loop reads CASSLGPTDTDTQYF. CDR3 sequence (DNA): TGCGCCAGCAGCTTGGGACCGACGGACACAGATACGCAGTATTTT.

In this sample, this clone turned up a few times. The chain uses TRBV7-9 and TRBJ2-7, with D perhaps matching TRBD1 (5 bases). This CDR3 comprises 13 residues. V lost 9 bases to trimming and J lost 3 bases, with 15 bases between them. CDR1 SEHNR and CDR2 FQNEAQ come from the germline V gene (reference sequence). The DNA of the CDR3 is TGTGCCAGTCGATCGGCAGGGTTCTACGAGCAGTACTTC. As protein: CASRSAGFYEQYF. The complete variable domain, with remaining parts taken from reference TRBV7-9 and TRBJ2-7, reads DTGVSQNPRHKITKRGQNVTFRCDPISEHNRLYWYRQTLGQGPEFLTYFQNEAQLEKSRLLSDRFSAERPKGSFSTLEIQRTEQGDSAMYLCASRSAGFYEQYFGPGTRLTVT.

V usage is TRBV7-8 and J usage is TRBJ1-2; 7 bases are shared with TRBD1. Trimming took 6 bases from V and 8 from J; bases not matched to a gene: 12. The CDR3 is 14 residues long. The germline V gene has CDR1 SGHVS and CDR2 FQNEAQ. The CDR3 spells CASSLQGGANGYTF. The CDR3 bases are TGTGCCAGCAGTCTTCAGGGGGGGGCAAACGGCTACACCTTC.

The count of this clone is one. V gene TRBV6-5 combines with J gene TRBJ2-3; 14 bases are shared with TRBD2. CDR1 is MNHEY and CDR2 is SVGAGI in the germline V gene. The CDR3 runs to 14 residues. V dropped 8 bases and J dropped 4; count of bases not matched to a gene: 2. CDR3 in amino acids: CASAGLAGADTQYF. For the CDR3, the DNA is TGTGCCAGCGCGGGACTAGCGGGGGCAGATACGCAGTATTTT.

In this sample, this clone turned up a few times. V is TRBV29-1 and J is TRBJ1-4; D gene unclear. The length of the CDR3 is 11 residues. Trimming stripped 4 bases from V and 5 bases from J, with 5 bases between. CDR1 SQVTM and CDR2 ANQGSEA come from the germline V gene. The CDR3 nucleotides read TGCAGCGTTGGCGGGAATGAAAAACTGTTTTTT. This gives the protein CSVGGNEKLFF.

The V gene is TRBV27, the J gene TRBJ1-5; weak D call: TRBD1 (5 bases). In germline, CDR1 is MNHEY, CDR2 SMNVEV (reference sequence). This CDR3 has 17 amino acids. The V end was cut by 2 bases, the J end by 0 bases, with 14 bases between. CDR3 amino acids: CASSLVYRPNSNQPQHF. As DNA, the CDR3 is TGTGCCAGCAGTTTAGTTTACAGGCCTAATAGCAATCAGCCCCAGCATTTT.

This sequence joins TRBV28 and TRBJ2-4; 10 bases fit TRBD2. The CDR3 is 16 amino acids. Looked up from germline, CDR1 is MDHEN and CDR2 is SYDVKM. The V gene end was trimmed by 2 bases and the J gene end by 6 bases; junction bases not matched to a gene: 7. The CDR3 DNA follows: TGTGCCAGCAGTTTACCAAGCGGGGGGGCCCGAAACATTCAGTACTTC. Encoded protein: CASSLPSGGARNIQYF. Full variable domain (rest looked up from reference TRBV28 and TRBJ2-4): DVKVTQSSRYLVKRTGEKVFLECVQDMDHENMFWYRQDPGLGLRLIYFSYDVKMKEKGDIPEGYSVSREKKERFSLILESASTNQTSMYLCASSLPSGGARNIQYFGAGTRLSVL.

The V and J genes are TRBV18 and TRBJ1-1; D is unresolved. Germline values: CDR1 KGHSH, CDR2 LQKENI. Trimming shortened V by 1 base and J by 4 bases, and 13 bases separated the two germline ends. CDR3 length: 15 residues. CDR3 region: CASSPQAQVGTEAFF. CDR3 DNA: TGTGCCAGCTCACCACAGGCGCAGGTGGGCACTGAAGCTTTCTTT.

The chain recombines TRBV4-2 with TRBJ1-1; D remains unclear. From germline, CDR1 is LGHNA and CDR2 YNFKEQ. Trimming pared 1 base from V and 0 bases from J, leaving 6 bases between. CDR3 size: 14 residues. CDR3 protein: CASSQGAMNTEAFF. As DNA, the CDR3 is TGTGCCAGCAGCCAAGGGGCTATGAACACTGAAGCTTTCTTT.

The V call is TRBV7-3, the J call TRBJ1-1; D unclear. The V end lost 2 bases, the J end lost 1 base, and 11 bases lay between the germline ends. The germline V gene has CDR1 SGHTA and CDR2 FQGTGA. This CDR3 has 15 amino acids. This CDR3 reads CASSLYGDSNTEAFF. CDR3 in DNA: TGTGCCAGCAGCTTATACGGCGACTCGAACACTGAAGCTTTCTTT.